The clone carrying this TCR beta chain came up a few times. From germline, CDR1 is SGHTA and CDR2 FQGNSA. V lost 4 bases to trimming and J lost 4 bases, with 10 bases between them. The CDR3 extends over 13 amino acids. This entry belongs to a study of beta chain features in type 1 diabetes. Expressed TCRB transcripts got sequenced, as all isolated RNA was reverse transcribed. The assay was immunoSEQ multiplex PCR, and TCRdb's table has in-frame clones only and misses some. This sample carries about 320,000 clones, around 13% of them seen once, and the ten largest clones take more than 6.5%. V and J are TRBV7-2 and TRBJ1-1, with D hard to call. Material for sequencing was central memory CD4+ T cells from blood. The origin of this receptor is a man aged 25 to 40 in good health. The DNA for the CDR3 is TGTGCCAGCAGCTCAGGATGGTTCACTGAAGCTTTCTTT. As protein: CASSSGWFTEAFF.